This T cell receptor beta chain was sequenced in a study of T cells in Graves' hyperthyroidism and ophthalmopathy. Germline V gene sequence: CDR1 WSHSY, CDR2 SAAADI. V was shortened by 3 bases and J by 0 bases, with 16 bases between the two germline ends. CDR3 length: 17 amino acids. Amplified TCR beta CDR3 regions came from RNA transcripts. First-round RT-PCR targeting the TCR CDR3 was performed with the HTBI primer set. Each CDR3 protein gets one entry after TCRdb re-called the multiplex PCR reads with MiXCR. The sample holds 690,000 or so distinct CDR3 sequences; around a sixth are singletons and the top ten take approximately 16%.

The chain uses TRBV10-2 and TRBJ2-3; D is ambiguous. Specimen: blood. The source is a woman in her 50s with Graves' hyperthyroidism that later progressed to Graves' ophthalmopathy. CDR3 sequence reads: CASSDPPDPKSTDTQYF. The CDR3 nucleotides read TGCGCCAGCAGTGATCCCCCGGACCCAAAGAGCACAGATACGCAGTATTTT.